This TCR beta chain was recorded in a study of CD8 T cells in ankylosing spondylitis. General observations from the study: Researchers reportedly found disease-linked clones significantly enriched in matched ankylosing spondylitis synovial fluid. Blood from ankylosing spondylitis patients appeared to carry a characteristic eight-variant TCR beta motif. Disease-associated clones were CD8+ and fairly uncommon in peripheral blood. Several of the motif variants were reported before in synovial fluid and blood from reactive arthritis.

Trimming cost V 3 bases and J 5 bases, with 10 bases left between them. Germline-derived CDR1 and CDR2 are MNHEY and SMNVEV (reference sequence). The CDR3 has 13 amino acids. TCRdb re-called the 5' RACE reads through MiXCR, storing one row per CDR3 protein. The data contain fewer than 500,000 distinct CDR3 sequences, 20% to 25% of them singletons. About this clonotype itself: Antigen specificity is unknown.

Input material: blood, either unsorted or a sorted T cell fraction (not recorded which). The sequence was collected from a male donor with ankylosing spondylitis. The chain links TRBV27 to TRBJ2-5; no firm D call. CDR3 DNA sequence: TGTGCCAGCAGTTTCCGGGCTTGGGAGACCCAGTACTTC. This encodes CASSFRAWETQYF.